This TCR beta chain was identified in a study of CD8+CD57+ T cells in acquired aplastic anemia. Genomic DNA, the template, was used for profiling of the TCR beta VDJ and CDR3. One entry per CDR3 protein, called by TCRdb with MiXCR from the reads. This table has 150,000 to 180,000 distinct CDR3 sequences, less than 60% appearing once. For sequencing, patients were chosen who had shown expansion of CD8+CD57+ cells by flow cytometry. Each patient carried a diagnosis of severe acquired aplastic anemia. The blood sampling took place in patients who had so far received no therapy. Sequencing used sorted CD4+, CD8+, or CD8+CD57+ T cells (not recorded which) from PBMCs. This TCR was recovered from a human donor with aplastic anemia.

Here the CDR3 reads CATLEGAVTGELFF. DNA of the CDR3: TGTGCCACCCTCGAAGGGGCGGTCACCGGGGAGCTGTTTTTT. The chain has TRBV10-3 and TRBJ2-2, with a tentative D call TRBD1 (5 bases). The CDR3 length is 14 residues. Trimming removed 10 bases at V and 4 bases at J, with 16 bases between. Looked up from germline, CDR1 is ENHRY and CDR2 is SYGVKD.